The sequence of this T cell receptor beta chain was determined in a study of glioma-infiltrating T cells after dendritic cell vaccination. General study findings and limits: Few patients contributed both blood and tumor specimens.

V gave up 5 bases and J gave up 9 bases; unmatched junction bases: 12. CDR1 and CDR2 from the germline V gene are MDHEN and SYDVKM. This CDR3 is 15 amino acids long. Clones were sequenced by immunoSEQ multiplex PCR, and TCRdb holds only the in-frame ones, with some missing. The table lists more than 95,000 clones, 80% of them singletons. For this clone: Its antigen is unidentified.

This sample's time point: after dendritic cell vaccination, including at tumor progression/relapse. The sample here was blood, taken after dendritic cell vaccination. This clonotype originated in a human donor with glioblastoma. The chain couples TRBV28 to TRBJ1-5; 8 nucleotides agree with TRBD1. The CDR3 loop reads CASSRNTGGLGPQHF. The CDR3 nucleotides are TGTGCCAGCAGTCGCAATACAGGGGGGTTGGGGCCCCAGCATTTT. The variable domain in full, completed from reference TRBV28 and TRBJ1-5, reads DVKVTQSSRYLVKRTGEKVFLECVQDMDHENMFWYRQDPGLGLRLIYFSYDVKMKEKGDIPEGYSVSREKKERFSLILESASTNQTSMYLCASSRNTGGLGPQHFGDGTRLSIL.